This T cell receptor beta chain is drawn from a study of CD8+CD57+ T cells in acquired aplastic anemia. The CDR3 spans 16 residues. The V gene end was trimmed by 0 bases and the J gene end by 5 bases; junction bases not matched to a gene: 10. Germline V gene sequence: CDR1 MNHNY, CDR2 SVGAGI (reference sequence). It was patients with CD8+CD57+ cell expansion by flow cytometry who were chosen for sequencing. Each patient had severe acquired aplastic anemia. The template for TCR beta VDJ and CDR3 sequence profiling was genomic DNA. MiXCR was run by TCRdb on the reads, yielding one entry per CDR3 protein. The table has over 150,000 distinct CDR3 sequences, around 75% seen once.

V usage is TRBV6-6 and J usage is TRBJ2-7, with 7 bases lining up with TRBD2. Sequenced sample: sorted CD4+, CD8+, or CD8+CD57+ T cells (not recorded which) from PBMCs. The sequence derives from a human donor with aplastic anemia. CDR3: CASSYSGGTTNDEQYF. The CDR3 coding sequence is TGTGCCAGCAGTTACTCTGGAGGGACTACCAACGACGAGCAGTACTTC.